These T cell receptor beta chains were read from a single sample in a study of T and B cells in COVID-19 patients. TCRdb re-derived calls from the multiplex PCR reads in MiXCR, one entry per CDR3 protein. The table lists about 8,400 distinct CDR3 sequences, roughly 24% of them singletons. Sequenced: blood. These receptors were taken from a human donor who had recovered from COVID-19. CDR3s include the opening cysteine and the closing phenylalanine or tryptophan. The D gene is left open where the match is weak. Clone size appears in some rows only: once, few, many, or a class for an expanded clone.

clone_size	v_call	d_call	j_call	cdr3_aa	cdr3_nt
NA	TRBV4-1	TRBD2	TRBJ2-2	CASSQEGGSGGDPGELFF	TGCGCCAGCAGCCAAGAAGGAGGCAGCGGGGGGGATCCCGGGGAGCTGTTTTTT
medium-sized	TRBV6-5	NA	TRBJ1-6	CASQGWGPADSPLHF	TGTGCCAGCCAGGGCTGGGGGCCGGCCGATTCACCCCTCCACTTT
medium-sized	TRBV6-5	NA	TRBJ1-3	CASSYSSDGIYSGNTIYF	TGTGCCAGCAGTTACTCGAGTGACGGGATTTATTCTGGAAACACCATATATTTT
medium-sized	TRBV19	NA	TRBJ1-5	CASSTLTGAGEPQHF	TGTGCCAGTAGTACCCTTACAGGCGCGGGGGAGCCCCAGCATTTT
few	TRBV11-2	TRBD2	TRBJ2-3	CASSLGAGVTNTQYF	TGTGCCAGCAGCTTAGGGGCGGGAGTAACAAATACGCAGTATTTT
medium-sized	TRBV6-2/TRBV6-3	TRBD1	TRBJ2-1	CASRTRTGTEYNEQFF	TGTGCCAGCAGAACGAGGACAGGGACGGAATACAATGAGCAGTTCTTC
medium-sized	TRBV13	NA	TRBJ2-1	CASSPGDDYNEQFF	TGTGCCAGCAGCCCCGGGGACGACTACAATGAGCAGTTCTTC
medium-sized	TRBV6-5	TRBD1	TRBJ2-7	CASSYSSLGGWHEQYF	TGTGCCAGCAGTTACTCTTCCTTAGGGGGCTGGCACGAGCAGTACTTC
medium-sized	TRBV6-2/TRBV6-3	NA	TRBJ2-5	CASSYTVGEQETQYF	TGTGCCAGCAGTTACACGGTCGGGGAACAAGAGACCCAGTACTTC
medium-sized	TRBV6-5	TRBD1	TRBJ2-7	CASSAGTGGSYEQYF	TGTGCCAGCAGTGCCGGGACAGGGGGCTCCTACGAGCAGTACTTC
medium-sized	TRBV29-1	NA	TRBJ2-7	CSVEGPRGIYEQYF	TGCAGCGTTGAAGGGCCGCGAGGAATCTACGAGCAGTACTTC
medium-sized	TRBV19	NA	TRBJ1-2	CASSSDTNYGYTF	TGTGCCAGTAGTTCCGACACTAACTATGGCTACACCTTC
NA	TRBV24-1	NA	TRBJ1-5	CATSDLNSNQPQHF	TGTGCCACCAGTGATTTGAACAGCAATCAGCCCCAGCATTTT
NA	TRBV28	TRBD2	TRBJ2-3	CASSLSARLAATDTQYF	TGTGCCAGCAGTTTATCCGCGCGACTAGCGGCTACAGATACGCAGTATTTT
medium-sized	TRBV19	NA	TRBJ1-5	CASDAGVFQPQHF	TGTGCCAGTGACGCAGGGGTATTTCAGCCCCAGCATTTT
large	TRBV29-1	NA	TRBJ2-3	CSVVGGTGRTDTQYF	TGCAGCGTTGTAGGTGGAACAGGCCGCACAGATACGCAGTATTTT
NA	TRBV7-6	NA	TRBJ2-7	CASSITLRDGFYERYF	TGTGCCAGCAGCATCACGCTCCGGGACGGCTTCTACGAGCGGTACTTC
many	TRBV6-5	NA	TRBJ2-7	CASVKLGGGSVGNYEQYF	TGTGCCAGCGTTAAGTTGGGGGGAGGTTCGGTTGGGAACTACGAGCAGTACTTC
NA	TRBV24-1	NA	TRBJ2-1	CATSGQVNEQFF	TGTGCCACCAGTGGTCAGGTAAATGAGCAGTTCTTC
NA	TRBV27	TRBD1	TRBJ2-7	CASSSSGTGPYEQYF	TGTGCCAGCAGTTCCTCCGGGACAGGCCCCTACGAGCAGTACTTC
NA	TRBV7-2	TRBD1	TRBJ1-4	CASSLVRTGGEKLFF	TGTGCCAGCAGCTTGGTCCGGACAGGAGGTGAAAAACTGTTTTTT
many	TRBV12-3/TRBV12-4	NA	TRBJ1-3	CASSWGATHSGNTIYF	TGTGCCAGCAGTTGGGGCGCCACCCACTCTGGAAACACCATATATTTT
NA	TRBV7-9	NA	TRBJ2-7	CASSSPRDGGPSPYEQYF	TGTGCCAGCAGCTCACCTCGGGACGGGGGGCCGTCCCCCTACGAGCAGTACTTC
many	TRBV12-3/TRBV12-4	TRBD1	TRBJ1-2	CASSKQGTYGYTF	TGTGCCAGCAGTAAACAGGGGACCTATGGCTACACCTTC
medium-sized	TRBV29-1	TRBD1	TRBJ1-4	CSAQTGGGEKLFF	TGCAGCGCCCAGACAGGGGGCGGTGAAAAACTGTTTTTT
many	TRBV29-1	TRBD2	TRBJ2-1	CSVEGLAAPYIYNEQFF	TGCAGCGTTGAGGGGCTAGCGGCGCCTTATATATACAATGAGCAGTTCTTC
few	TRBV7-2	NA	TRBJ1-4	CASSQGRATNEKLFF	TGTGCCAGCAGCCAAGGACGAGCGACTAATGAAAAACTGTTTTTT
NA	TRBV14	NA	TRBJ2-7	CASSQRWTTNYEQYF	TGTGCCAGCAGCCAACGCTGGACTACTAATTACGAGCAGTACTTC
NA	TRBV12-3/TRBV12-4	NA	TRBJ2-2	CASRLDSWLKVGTGELFF	TGTGCCAGCAGACTCGACAGTTGGTTGAAAGTTGGAACCGGGGAGCTGTTTTTT
NA	TRBV12-3/TRBV12-4	NA	TRBJ1-5	CASSLTAGSNQPQHF	TGTGCCAGCAGTTTGACAGCGGGGAGCAATCAGCCCCAGCATTTT
medium-sized	TRBV6-5	NA	TRBJ2-7	CASSYSTWGAYEQYF	TGTGCCAGCAGTTACTCGACATGGGGAGCCTACGAGCAGTACTTC
NA	TRBV4-3	TRBD1	TRBJ2-7	CASSQEMGGTGAYEQYF	TGCGCCAGCAGCCAGGAAATGGGCGGGACAGGGGCCTACGAGCAGTACTTC
NA	TRBV6-2/TRBV6-3	NA	TRBJ2-7	CASREAGHYEQYF	TGTGCCAGCAGGGAAGCAGGCCACTACGAGCAGTACTTC
many	TRBV5-5	NA	TRBJ1-3	CASSQDTFSGNTIYF	TGTGCCAGCAGCCAGGACACGTTCTCTGGAAACACCATATATTTT
NA	TRBV5-1	TRBD1	TRBJ2-5	CASSPGTGGVETQYF	TGCGCCAGCAGCCCTGGGACAGGGGGCGTAGAGACCCAGTACTTC
few	TRBV28	NA	TRBJ2-7	CASSLPSYEQYF	TGTGCCAGCAGCTTGCCCAGCTACGAGCAGTACTTC
many	TRBV10-3	TRBD2	TRBJ2-7	CAISPEIGSKAREGPYEQYF	TGTGCCATCAGCCCCGAAATAGGGTCGAAGGCCAGGGAGGGGCCCTACGAGCAGTACTTC
few	TRBV5-1	NA	TRBJ1-4	CASSLTPGNFEKLFF	TGCGCCAGCAGCTTAACCCCAGGGAATTTTGAAAAACTGTTTTTT
NA	TRBV29-1	TRBD2	TRBJ2-1	CSVESGRARNEQFF	TGCAGCGTTGAAAGCGGGAGGGCCCGCAATGAGCAGTTCTTC
few	TRBV7-9	NA	TRBJ2-1	CASSLPRSDYNEQFF	TGTGCCAGCAGCCTTCCTAGGAGTGACTACAATGAGCAGTTCTTC
NA	TRBV5-5	NA	TRBJ2-7	CASSQDTAGGTYEQYF	TGCGCCAGCAGCCAAGATACCGCAGGGGGGACCTACGAGCAGTACTTC
medium-sized	TRBV27	NA	TRBJ1-1	CASTLTAMVTEAFF	TGTGCCAGCACCCTCACCGCGATGGTCACTGAAGCTTTCTTT
many	TRBV24-1	TRBD1	TRBJ2-2	CATSDLRTGENTGELFF	TGTGCCACCAGTGATTTGAGGACAGGGGAGAACACCGGGGAGCTGTTTTTT
NA	TRBV20-1	NA	TRBJ1-3	CSAPSGTLSGNTIYF	TGCAGTGCCCCGAGCGGGACTCTCTCTGGAAACACCATATATTTT
medium-sized	TRBV19	NA	TRBJ1-5	CASSIPTNQPQHF	TGTGCCAGTAGTATCCCCACCAATCAGCCCCAGCATTTT
medium-sized	TRBV6-2/TRBV6-3	NA	TRBJ1-6	CASSYEGNSSPLHF	TGTGCCAGCAGTTACGAAGGAAACAGTTCACCCCTCCACTTT
few	TRBV20-1	NA	TRBJ2-3	CSANVAGPSGTQYF	TGCAGTGCTAACGTAGCCGGGCCGTCAGGTACGCAGTATTTT
NA	TRBV4-3	NA	TRBJ2-5	CTSSQEGGLRETQYF	TGCACCAGCAGCCAAGAGGGAGGACTAAGGGAGACCCAGTACTTC
medium-sized	TRBV5-4	NA	TRBJ2-7	CASSLDFSSYEQYF	TGTGCCAGCAGCTTGGACTTCAGCTCCTACGAGCAGTACTTC